This TCR beta chain was sequenced in a study of Graves' ophthalmopathy and Graves' hyperthyroidism. Whole-study findings and limits: Blood samples also showed most expanded thyroid clonotypes exceeding 0.001 frequency.

Ten or more counts support this clonotype. What it binds is not known. The authors enrolled newly diagnosed hyperthyroidism patients aged 18 to 65 with under 2 months' duration. Scientists amplified the TCR beta CDR3 regions from RNA transcripts. HTBI primers were used in a first-round RT-PCR, which preceded a second-round multiplex PCR. TCRdb re-called the multiplex PCR reads with MiXCR, one entry per CDR3 protein. Found here are more than 1,000,000 distinct CDR3 sequences, roughly two fifths of them singletons; the top ten hold 8.5% to 14%. The germline V gene encodes CDR1 DFQATT and CDR2 SNEGSKA (reference sequence). This CDR3 comprises 14 residues. After removal of 3 bases from V and 1 base from J, the junction contained 4 bases not matched to a gene.

Material for sequencing was peripheral blood or thyroid tissue (not recorded which). The chain couples TRBV20-1 to TRBJ1-1; 8 bases match TRBD1. The receptor comes from an adult man with Graves' hyperthyroidism. CDR3 sequence reads: CSAREQGGNTEAFF. In DNA form, the CDR3 reads TGCAGTGCTAGGGAACAGGGGGGGAACACTGAAGCTTTCTTT.